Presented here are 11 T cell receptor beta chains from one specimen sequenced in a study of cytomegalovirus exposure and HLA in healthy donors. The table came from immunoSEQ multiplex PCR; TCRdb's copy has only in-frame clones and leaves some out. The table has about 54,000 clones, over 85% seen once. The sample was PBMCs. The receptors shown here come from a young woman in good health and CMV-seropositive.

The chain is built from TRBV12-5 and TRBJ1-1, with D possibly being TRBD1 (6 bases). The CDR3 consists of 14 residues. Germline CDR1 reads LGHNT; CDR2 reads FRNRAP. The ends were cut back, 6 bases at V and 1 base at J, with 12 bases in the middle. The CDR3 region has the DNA TGTGCTAGTGGCCATCGGGACAAGAACACTGAAGCTTTCTTT. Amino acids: CASGHRDKNTEAFF.

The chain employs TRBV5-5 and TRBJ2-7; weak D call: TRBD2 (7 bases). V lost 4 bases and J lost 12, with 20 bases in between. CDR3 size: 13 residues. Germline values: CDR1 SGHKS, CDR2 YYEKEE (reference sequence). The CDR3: CASSPAGASKRYF. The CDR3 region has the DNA TGTGCCAGCAGCCCCGCGGGGGCCTCTAAGCGGTACTTC.

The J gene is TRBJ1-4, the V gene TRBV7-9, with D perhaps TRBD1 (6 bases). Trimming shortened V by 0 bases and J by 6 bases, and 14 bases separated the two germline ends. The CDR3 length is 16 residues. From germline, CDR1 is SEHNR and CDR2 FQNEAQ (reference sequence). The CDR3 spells CASSLAPGTRDEKLFF. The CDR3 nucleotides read TGTGCCAGCAGCTTAGCGCCGGGGACAAGGGATGAAAAACTGTTTTTT.

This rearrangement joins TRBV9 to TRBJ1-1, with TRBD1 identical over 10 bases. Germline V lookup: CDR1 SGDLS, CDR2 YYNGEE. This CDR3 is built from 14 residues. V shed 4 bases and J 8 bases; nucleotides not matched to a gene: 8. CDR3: CASSRQGASEEAFF. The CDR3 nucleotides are TGTGCCAGCAGCCGACAGGGGGCAAGTGAGGAAGCTTTCTTT.

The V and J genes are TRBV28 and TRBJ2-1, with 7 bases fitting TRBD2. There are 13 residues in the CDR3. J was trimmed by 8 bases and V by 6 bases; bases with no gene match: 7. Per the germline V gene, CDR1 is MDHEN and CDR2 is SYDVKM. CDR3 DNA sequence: TGTGCCAGCAGCCAAGCGGGGACGGATGAGCAGTTCTTC. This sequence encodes CASSQAGTDEQFF.

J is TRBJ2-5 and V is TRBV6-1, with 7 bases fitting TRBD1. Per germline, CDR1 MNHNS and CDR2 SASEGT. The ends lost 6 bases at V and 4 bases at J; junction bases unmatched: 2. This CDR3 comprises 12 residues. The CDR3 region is CASRTGLETQYF. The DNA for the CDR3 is TGTGCCAGCAGGACAGGGTTAGAGACCCAGTACTTC.

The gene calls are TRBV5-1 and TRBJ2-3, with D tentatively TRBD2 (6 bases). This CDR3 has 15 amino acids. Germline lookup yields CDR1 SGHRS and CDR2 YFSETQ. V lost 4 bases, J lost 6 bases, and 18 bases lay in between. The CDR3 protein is CASSPQTSAADTQYF. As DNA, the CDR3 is TGCGCCAGCAGCCCACAGACTAGTGCCGCCGATACGCAGTATTTT.

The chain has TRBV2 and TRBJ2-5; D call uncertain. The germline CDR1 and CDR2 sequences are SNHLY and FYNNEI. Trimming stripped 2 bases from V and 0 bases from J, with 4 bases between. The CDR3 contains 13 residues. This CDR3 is CASSESNQETQYF. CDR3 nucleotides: TGTGCCAGCAGTGAATCCAACCAAGAGACCCAGTACTTC.

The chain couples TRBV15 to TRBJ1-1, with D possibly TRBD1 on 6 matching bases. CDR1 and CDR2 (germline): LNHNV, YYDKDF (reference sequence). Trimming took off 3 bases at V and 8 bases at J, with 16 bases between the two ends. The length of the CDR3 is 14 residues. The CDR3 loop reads CATSSRTTGTEAFF. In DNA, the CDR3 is TGTGCCACCAGCAGTCGCACCACCGGGACAGAAGCTTTCTTT.

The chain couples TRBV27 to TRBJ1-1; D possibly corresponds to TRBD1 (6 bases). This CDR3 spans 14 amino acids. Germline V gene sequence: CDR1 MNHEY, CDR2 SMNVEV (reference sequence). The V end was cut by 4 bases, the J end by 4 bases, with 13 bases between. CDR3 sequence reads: CASSYRQARTEAFF. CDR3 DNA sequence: TGTGCCAGCAGTTACCGACAGGCCCGCACTGAAGCTTTCTTT.

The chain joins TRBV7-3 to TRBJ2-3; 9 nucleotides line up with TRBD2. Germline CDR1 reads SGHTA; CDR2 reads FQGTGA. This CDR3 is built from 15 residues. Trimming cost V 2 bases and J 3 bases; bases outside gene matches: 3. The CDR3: CASSLGLAGTDTQYF. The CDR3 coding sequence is TGTGCCAGCAGCTTAGGGCTAGCGGGGACAGATACGCAGTATTTT. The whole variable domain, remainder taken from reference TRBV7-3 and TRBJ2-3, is GAGVSQTPSNKVTEKGKYVELRCDPISGHTALYWYRQSLGQGPEFLIYFQGTGAADDSGLPNDRFFAVRPEGSVSTLKIQRTERGDSAVYLCASSLGLAGTDTQYFGPGTRLTVL.